These 26 T cell receptor beta chains were sequenced from one sample in a study of T-cell memory formation after mild COVID-19. From the 5' RACE reads, TCRdb called clonotypes with MiXCR, one entry per CDR3 protein. The repertoire holds roughly 480,000 distinct CDR3 sequences, with roughly 23% as singletons. The sequenced sample was PBMCs or a T cell subset sorted from them (not recorded which). All receptors come from an adult woman who had mild COVID-19 (a few samples of this study predate the infection). Cell type and time point are not known.

Only a few counts were recorded for this clonotype. The chain employs TRBV4-1 and TRBJ2-7, with 10 nucleotides matching TRBD2. The CDR3 extends over 18 amino acids. The V and J ends lost 4 bases and 0 bases, in that order; junction bases with no gene match: 12. From germline, CDR1 is MGHRA and CDR2 YSYEKL. CDR3 coding DNA: TGCGCCAGCAGCCTTCTCCCTCCTAGCGGGGGTGTCTCCTACGAGCAGTACTTC. Protein product: CASSLLPPSGGVSYEQYF.

This clonotype has more than one count but fewer than ten. The rearrangement joins TRBV7-2 to TRBJ2-3, with no clear D. The CDR3 is 12 amino acids. The V end was cut by 3 bases, the J end by 4 bases, with 5 bases between. Per the germline V gene, CDR1 is SGHTA and CDR2 is FQGNSA. CDR3 DNA sequence: TGTGCCAGCAGCTTTCAGGCAGATACGCAGTATTTT. The encoded protein is CASSFQADTQYF.

This clonotype was counted ten times or more. V usage is TRBV6-6 and J usage is TRBJ2-1; 9 bases map to TRBD2. Looked up from germline, CDR1 is MNHNY and CDR2 is SVGAGI (reference sequence). J was trimmed by 0 bases and V by 0 bases; bases with no gene match: 0. The CDR3 covers 16 residues. The CDR3 DNA is TGTGCCAGCAGTTACTCTAGCGGGAGCTCCTACAATGAGCAGTTCTTC. It codes for CASSYSSGSSYNEQFF.

This rearrangement joins TRBV24-1 to TRBJ1-1, with TRBD1 as a possible D gene (5 bases). The germline gives CDR1 KGHDR, CDR2 SFDVKD. This CDR3 region has 13 residues. V was cut by 2 bases and J by 10 bases, with 13 bases left in between. The chain's CDR3 is CATSDSDGRGAFF. Written as DNA, the CDR3 is TGTGCCACCAGTGATTCGGACGGGAGGGGAGCTTTCTTT.

This chain uses TRBV15 with TRBJ2-5; 8 bases fit TRBD1. CDR1 LNHNV and CDR2 YYDKDF come from the germline V gene (reference sequence). The CDR3 runs to 15 residues. The J segment lost 5 bases and the V segment lost 1 base, leaving 6 bases of the junction unmatched. The CDR3 sequence is CATSRVAGGGETQYF. Written as DNA, the CDR3 is TGTGCCACCAGCAGAGTGGCAGGGGGCGGTGAGACCCAGTACTTC.

This clonotype was seen repeatedly, ten times or more. The chain has TRBV12-3 or TRBV12-4 and TRBJ1-1; 8 nucleotides align to TRBD1. The CDR3 is made up of 15 amino acids. Trimming at V came to 4 bases and at J to 0 bases, leaving 4 bases not matched to a gene. CDR3 region: CASSSRGPMNTEAFF. As DNA, the CDR3 is TGTGCCAGCAGTTCCAGGGGGCCCATGAACACTGAAGCTTTCTTT.

The gene calls are TRBV20-1 and TRBJ2-3, with 9 bases lining up with TRBD1. Germline assignment: CDR1 DFQATT and CDR2 SNEGSKA (reference sequence). This CDR3 has 13 residues. With 6 bases clipped from V and 6 bases from J, the junction kept 7 bases outside the gene matches. CDR3 bases: TGCAGTGCCCAACAGGGGGCTTGGGATACGCAGTATTTT. This encodes CSAQQGAWDTQYF.

This clonotype was seen more than once but under ten times. The chain recombines TRBV12-3 or TRBV12-4 with TRBJ2-3, with no clear D. The V end was cut by 3 bases, the J end by 5 bases, with 9 bases between. The CDR3 spans 13 residues. CDR3 DNA sequence: TGTGCCAGCAGTTTCCCTCTAGGAGATACGCAGTATTTT. Its translation is CASSFPLGDTQYF.

This clonotype has only a few counts. V is TRBV7-3 and J is TRBJ2-5, with D possibly TRBD2 on 5 matching bases. V lost 5 bases and J 1 base, leaving 8 bases between the germline ends. Germline V lookup: CDR1 SGHTA, CDR2 FQGTGA. This CDR3 is built from 13 residues. CDR3 loop: CASSTTSQETQYF. Here the CDR3 DNA reads TGTGCCAGCAGCACTACTAGCCAAGAGACCCAGTACTTC.

The V and J genes are TRBV24-1 and TRBJ1-1; 7 nucleotides agree with TRBD1. J was trimmed by 4 bases and V by 6 bases; bases with no gene match: 7. The CDR3 has 14 residues. CDR1 and CDR2 from the germline V gene are KGHDR and SFDVKD. The CDR3 protein is CATSLGGKGTEAFF. The CDR3 DNA is TGTGCCACCAGTTTAGGGGGCAAGGGCACTGAAGCTTTCTTT.

The genes are TRBV20-1 and TRBJ1-1; D is ambiguous. The CDR3 sequence is 13 residues long. Trimming took 6 bases from V and 0 from J, leaving 11 bases between them. CDR1 is DFQATT and CDR2 is SNEGSKA in the germline V gene (reference sequence). CDR3 nucleotides: TGCAGTGCCCTTTGGGTGATGAACACTGAAGCTTTCTTT. It codes for CSALWVMNTEAFF.

In its sample, this clonotype is medium-sized. The J gene is TRBJ2-1, the V gene TRBV5-1, with D unresolved. This CDR3 spans 14 amino acids. The V gene lost 0 bases and the J gene lost 6 bases, with 10 bases spanning the gap. From germline, CDR1 is SGHRS and CDR2 YFSETQ. The CDR3 loop reads CASSLGPDGNEQFF. As DNA, the CDR3 is TGCGCCAGCAGCTTGGGACCCGACGGCAATGAGCAGTTCTTC.

CDR3 sequence (DNA): TGTGCCAGCAGTTACTGGAGGAGCGAGACCCAGTACTTC. It translates to CASSYWRSETQYF. J is TRBJ2-5 and V is TRBV6-2 or TRBV6-3; weak D call: TRBD2 (5 bases). The CDR3 sequence is 13 residues long. Trimming took off 1 base at V and 5 bases at J, with 8 bases between the two ends. Germline V gene sequence: CDR1 MNHEY, CDR2 SVGEGT.

The sample holds a few counts of this clonotype. The limits of the CDR3 on the DNA are not certain, so only TCRdb's listed CDR3 is given. V usage is TRBV1 and J usage is TRBJ2-2; the table's D call, TRBD1, was not checked against the DNA. TRBV1 is a pseudogene segment. From its first to its last residue, the CDR3 has 15 amino acids. Here the CDR3 reads CTSSPRDIHAGSCFF.

This rearrangement joins TRBV5-1 to TRBJ2-1, with a weak D call TRBD2 (6 bases). V was trimmed by 2 bases and J by 4 bases, leaving 19 bases between them. The CDR3 runs to 17 residues. Germline CDR1 is SGHRS and CDR2 is YFSETQ. This chain's CDR3 is CASSFFASAPPYNEQFF. The DNA for the CDR3 is TGCGCCAGCAGCTTCTTTGCTAGCGCGCCACCGTACAATGAGCAGTTCTTC.

With respect to this clonotype: The junction departs from the called germline gene at one end, perhaps through a read error. CDR3 nucleotide sequence: TGCAGTGCCAGAGGACTAGCGGTTCTTAAGGGCTCCTACGAGCAGTACTTC. It is translated as CSARGLAVLKGSYEQYF. This chain joins TRBV20-1 and TRBJ2-7, with 10 nucleotides matching TRBD2. The germline gives CDR1 DFQATT, CDR2 SNEGSKA (reference sequence). CDR3 length: 17 residues.

The CDR3 DNA follows: TGTGCCAGCAGCTCCAGGGGAAAGGAGACCCAGTACTTC. Its translation: CASSSRGKETQYF. The rearrangement links TRBV7-6 to TRBJ2-5; TRBD1 is a possible D gene (6 bases). The germline CDR1 and CDR2 sequences are SGHVS and FNYEAQ. V was pared by 4 bases and J by 5 bases, with 11 bases between. The CDR3 runs 13 residues.

This clonotype was recorded a few times. J is TRBJ1-1 and V is TRBV5-1, with TRBD1 matching 7 bases. The CDR3 runs to 17 residues. Losses at the gene ends were 2 bases for V and 6 bases for J; bases not matched to a gene: 16. Germline-derived CDR1 and CDR2 are SGHRS and YFSETQ. The CDR3 loop reads CASSFNPRTGGTAEAFF. The CDR3 DNA reads as TGCGCCAGCAGCTTTAATCCTCGGACAGGCGGAACCGCTGAAGCTTTCTTT.

The chain combines TRBV29-1 with TRBJ2-2; D remains ambiguous. The CDR3 sequence is 14 residues long. V gave up 1 base and J gave up 1 base, with 7 bases separating them. Germline loops: CDR1 SQVTM, CDR2 ANQGSEA. DNA for the CDR3: TGCAGCGTTGAAGGGCACCTGAACACCGGGGAGCTGTTTTTT. It is translated as CSVEGHLNTGELFF.

This clonotype was counted a few times. The chain uses TRBV12-3 or TRBV12-4 and TRBJ2-3, with 9 nucleotides matching TRBD2. V gave up 6 bases and J gave up 4 bases; unmatched junction bases: 8. This CDR3 is built from 15 residues. CDR3 protein: CASRQRGAGADTQYF. Written as DNA, the CDR3 is TGTGCCAGCAGGCAGCGGGGGGCCGGCGCAGATACGCAGTATTTT.

This chain joins TRBV20-1 and TRBJ2-1, with unresolved D. Germline V CDR1 and CDR2: DFQATT, SNEGSKA (reference sequence). The CDR3 contains 14 residues. V lost 5 bases, J lost 0 bases, and 11 bases lay in between. The CDR3 DNA reads as TGCAGTGCTCGAACGGTTAGCTCCTACAATGAGCAGTTCTTC. Translation gives CSARTVSSYNEQFF.

The V call is TRBV6-2 or TRBV6-3, the J call TRBJ2-1; D call uncertain. CDR1 and CDR2 from the germline V gene are MNHEY and SVGEGT. The CDR3 loop spans 17 amino acids. Trimming stripped 6 bases from V and 7 bases from J, with 25 bases between. CDR3 amino acids: CASSPHPSSGYRNEQFF. CDR3 DNA sequence: TGTGCCAGCAGCCCCCACCCGTCGTCCGGGTATAGGAATGAGCAGTTCTTC.

This clonotype has a handful of counts. The chain recombines TRBV12-3 or TRBV12-4 with TRBJ2-7, with 9 bases fitting TRBD1. The ends lost 4 bases at V and 2 bases at J; junction bases unmatched: 9. CDR3 length equals 16 residues. The DNA for the CDR3 is TGTGCCAGCAGTTACGCCGGACAGGGGAGTCCCTACGAGCAGTACTTC. This translates into CASSYAGQGSPYEQYF.

This clonotype has just a few counts. The genes are TRBV20-1 and TRBJ2-1, with 7 bases fitting TRBD2. Per germline, CDR1 DFQATT and CDR2 SNEGSKA (reference sequence). The CDR3 totals 14 residues. The CDR3 loop is CSAKRDSAPNEQFF. The DNA of the CDR3 is TGCAGCGCAAAGCGGGACTCGGCCCCCAATGAGCAGTTCTTC.

The table lists this clonotype with a few counts. This chain connects TRBV12-1 to TRBJ1-5. TRBV12-1 has pseudogene status. The CDR3 consists of 16 residues. CDR3 residues: CASSFGGIASNQPQHF. In nucleotides, the CDR3 is TGTGCCAGCAGCTTTGGGGGGATAGCGAGCAATCAGCCCCAGCATTTT.

This sequence joins TRBV20-1 and TRBJ2-3, with TRBD2 matching over 12 bases. The CDR3 contains 14 residues. The germline V gene has CDR1 DFQATT and CDR2 SNEGSKA (reference sequence). V was clipped by 4 bases and J by 3 bases; unmatched bases: 2. The CDR3 DNA follows: TGCAGTGCTAAAACTAGCGGGAGGACAGATACGCAGTATTTT. It encodes CSAKTSGRTDTQYF.